Shown below are 31 T cell receptor beta chains from a single sample sequenced in a study of T cells in Graves' hyperthyroidism and ophthalmopathy. The CDR3 regions of TCR beta were amplified from RNA transcripts. The study used the HTBI primer set for a first-round RT-PCR of the TCR CDR3. TCRdb re-called the multiplex PCR reads with MiXCR, one entry per CDR3 protein. Of some 720,000 distinct CDR3 sequences in the sample, about a sixth were seen once. The sequenced sample consisted of blood. These receptors were collected from a man between 18 and 35 years old with Graves' hyperthyroidism.

This clonotype was counted ten times or more. The genes are TRBV7-9 and TRBJ2-5; 12 nucleotides agree with TRBD2. V was clipped by 3 bases and J by 3 bases; unmatched bases: 8. The CDR3 covers 17 residues. Germline V gene sequence: CDR1 SEHNR, CDR2 FQNEAQ (reference sequence). The CDR3 protein is CASSFGRTSGAEETQYF. CDR3 coding DNA: TGTGCCAGCAGCTTCGGTCGGACTAGCGGGGCAGAAGAGACCCAGTACTTC.

This clonotype appeared many times. The chain combines TRBV20-1 with TRBJ2-7, with D hard to call. V gave up 0 bases and J gave up 6 bases, with 9 bases separating them. Germline lookup yields CDR1 DFQATT and CDR2 SNEGSKA (reference sequence). This CDR3 comprises 12 residues. The CDR3 DNA reads TGCAGTGCTAGAGATGCAGCAGGCGAGCAGTACTTC. Residues: CSARDAAGEQYF.

This clonotype is a singleton in its sample. The CDR3 protein is CSVDRDQETQYF. The CDR3 nucleotides are TGCAGCGTTGACAGAGACCAAGAGACCCAGTACTTC. The chain is built from TRBV29-1 and TRBJ2-5; D remains ambiguous. The CDR3 contains 12 residues. V was shortened by 3 bases and J by 0 bases, with 5 bases between the two germline ends. Germline V gives CDR1 SQVTM, CDR2 ANQGSEA.

This chain uses TRBV24-1 with TRBJ1-5; TRBD1 is a possible D gene (5 bases). V lost 10 bases and J lost 4, with 28 bases in between. Germline CDR1 reads KGHDR; CDR2 reads SFDVKD. The CDR3 loop spans 18 amino acids. The CDR3 sequence: CATTLNFVQGQINQPQHF. Here the CDR3 DNA reads TGTGCCACGACTCTAAATTTCGTTCAGGGCCAAATTAATCAGCCCCAGCATTTT.

The V and J genes are TRBV4-2 and TRBJ2-4; D may be TRBD2 (5 bases). Between the trimmed V and J ends, which lost 2 bases and 8 bases, there was a span of 22 bases. The germline V gene has CDR1 LGHNA and CDR2 YNFKEQ. This CDR3 has 17 amino acids. CDR3 in amino acids: CASSQKWRFDDRHIQYF. CDR3 nucleotide sequence: TGTGCCAGCAGCCAAAAGTGGAGGTTCGACGATCGCCACATTCAGTACTTC.

This clonotype showed up many times. The J gene is TRBJ2-7, the V gene TRBV3-1; TRBD1 agrees at 9 bases. Germline V gene data show CDR1 as LGHDT and CDR2 as YNNKEL (reference sequence). CDR3 length: 13 amino acids. The trim removed 4 bases at V and 5 bases at J, leaving 3 bases unmatched. The CDR3 DNA reads TGTGCCAGCAGCCGGGGGACAGGGAACGAGCAGTACTTC. Its translation: CASSRGTGNEQYF.

Comments on this clonotype: A read error may account for a junction end that differs from germline. This CDR3 is CSVPGTGGYGQYF. The CDR3 coding sequence is TGCAGCGTACCCGGGACAGGGGGTTACGGGCAGTACTTC. This rearrangement joins TRBV29-1 to TRBJ2-7; 11 bases fit TRBD1. This CDR3 comprises 13 residues. The germline V gene encodes CDR1 SQVTM and CDR2 ANQGSEA.

This clonotype was seen many times. The chain recombines TRBV20-1 with TRBJ2-7; 9 positions agree with TRBD2. CDR3 size: 13 residues. CDR1 DFQATT and CDR2 SNEGSKA come from the germline V gene (reference sequence). V trimming: 6 bases; J trimming: 5 bases; junction bases outside the gene matches: 8. This CDR3 is CSAPSGEWDEQYF. For the CDR3, the DNA is TGCAGTGCCCCTAGCGGGGAATGGGACGAGCAGTACTTC.

In its sample, this clonotype was seen a few times. This chain uses TRBV7-9 with TRBJ2-7; either TRBD1 or TRBD2 may supply D (5 bases each). CDR3 length: 16 amino acids. Germline CDR1 is SEHNR and CDR2 is FQNEAQ (reference sequence). The V end was cut by 3 bases, the J end by 5 bases, with 20 bases between. The CDR3 region has the DNA TGTGCCAGCAGCTTCACTGAGGATAGGCAGGGAGACGAGCAGTACTTC. This encodes CASSFTEDRQGDEQYF.

V is TRBV9 and J is TRBJ1-2; no firm D call. The ends were cut back, 3 bases at V and 2 bases at J, with 14 bases in the middle. CDR1 and CDR2 from the germline V gene are SGDLS and YYNGEE. The CDR3 extends over 15 amino acids. CDR3 protein: CASSAGGYSNYGYTF. In nucleotides, the CDR3 is TGTGCCAGCAGCGCGGGAGGGTACTCAAACTATGGCTACACCTTC.

This clonotype was seen many times. The chain links TRBV28 to TRBJ2-7; D not certain. The CDR3 loop spans 14 amino acids. CDR1 and CDR2 from the germline V gene are MDHEN and SYDVKM. V dropped 6 bases and J dropped 4 bases, with 16 bases sitting between them. Here the CDR3 reads CASRLDGRQYEQYF. The CDR3 DNA is TGTGCCAGCAGGTTGGACGGCAGGCAATACGAGCAGTACTTC.

This clonotype was recorded many times. The V and J genes are TRBV13 and TRBJ2-7; 7 bases map to TRBD1. The V gene's germline CDR1 is PRHDT and CDR2 FYEKMQ (reference sequence). The CDR3 covers 14 residues. Trimming cost V 5 bases and J 3 bases; bases outside gene matches: 7. The CDR3 DNA sequence: TGTGCCAGCAGCGCCGAAGGGGGCGGCTACGAGCAGTACTTC. Translation gives CASSAEGGGYEQYF.

The chain carries TRBV29-1 and TRBJ2-1; TRBD2 matches 10 bases. This CDR3 region has 16 residues. Germline loops: CDR1 SQVTM, CDR2 ANQGSEA. J gave up 4 bases and V 6 bases, and 12 bases lay outside the gene matches. The CDR3 coding sequence is TGCAGCGTGGGAAAGAGACTAGCGGGCCCTTACAATGAGCAGTTCTTC. It translates to CSVGKRLAGPYNEQFF.

This clonotype was recorded a few times. The chain has TRBV28 and TRBJ1-2; 12 bases fit TRBD1. With V trimmed by 8 bases and J by 4 bases, 14 bases remained unmatched. The CDR3 sequence is 17 residues long. The V gene's germline CDR1 is MDHEN and CDR2 SYDVKM. The CDR3 is CASGPPGTGGWVYGYTF. The CDR3 DNA sequence: TGTGCCAGCGGACCCCCCGGGACAGGGGGCTGGGTCTATGGCTACACCTTC.

The CDR3 is CSVEEETSGSYEQYF. The CDR3 DNA reads TGCAGCGTTGAAGAAGAGACTAGCGGCTCCTACGAGCAGTACTTC. This sequence joins TRBV29-1 and TRBJ2-7; 9 positions match TRBD2. Germline assignment: CDR1 SQVTM and CDR2 ANQGSEA. CDR3 length equals 15 residues. V was pared by 0 bases and J by 0 bases, with 3 bases of the junction left unmatched.

This clonotype occurred a few times. The rearrangement links TRBV6-1 to TRBJ2-1; TRBD2 agrees at 10 bases. This CDR3 contains 15 residues. V shed 5 bases and J 6 bases; nucleotides not matched to a gene: 7. CDR1 is MNHNS and CDR2 is SASEGT in the germline V gene. CDR3 protein: CASSPSGRALNEQFF. As DNA, the CDR3 is TGTGCCAGCAGTCCAAGCGGGAGGGCCCTCAATGAGCAGTTCTTC.

This clonotype was recorded once. The rearrangement joins TRBV10-2 to TRBJ2-1; unclear D gene. This CDR3 contains 14 residues. Trimming pared 4 bases from V and 4 bases from J, leaving 11 bases between. Germline assignment: CDR1 WSHSY and CDR2 SAAADI. The CDR3: CASSAGKGYNEQFF. CDR3 in DNA: TGCGCCAGCAGTGCTGGGAAGGGTTACAATGAGCAGTTCTTC.

The chain carries TRBV5-1 and TRBJ2-7, with TRBD2 matching 15 bases. The CDR3 spans 16 residues. V was clipped by 6 bases and J by 2 bases; unmatched bases: 6. Per the germline V gene, CDR1 is SGHRS and CDR2 is YFSETQ. As DNA, the CDR3 is TGCGCCAGCACAACCGGACTAGCGGGAGGGCCCTACGAGCAGTACTTC. Translated, it gives CASTTGLAGGPYEQYF.

This clonotype occurred many times. This sequence joins TRBV27 and TRBJ2-7, with no clear D. Looked up from germline, CDR1 is MNHEY and CDR2 is SMNVEV (reference sequence). V lost 4 bases to trimming and J lost 0 bases, with 13 bases between them. The CDR3 runs 15 residues. The CDR3 is CASSSGPRSSYEQYF. The CDR3 DNA sequence: TGTGCCAGCAGTTCCGGTCCACGTAGCTCCTACGAGCAGTACTTC.

On this clonotype itself: A much larger clone lies one base from this, so it may be a read error. The gene calls are TRBV29-1 and TRBJ2-3, with D maybe TRBD2 (5 bases). The CDR3 loop spans 13 amino acids. Germline V gives CDR1 SQVTM, CDR2 ANQGSEA. V dropped 3 bases and J dropped 2 bases, with 9 bases sitting between them. In DNA, the CDR3 is TGCAGCGTTGACGACGGGATCACAGATACGCAGTATTTT. Protein: CSVDDGITDTQYF.

Ten or more counts support this clonotype. V and J are TRBV28 and TRBJ2-7, with 12 nucleotides matching TRBD1. Germline lookup yields CDR1 MDHEN and CDR2 SYDVKM. Trimming cost V 0 bases and J 4 bases; bases outside gene matches: 1. This CDR3 has 15 residues. Written as DNA, the CDR3 is TGTGCCAGCAGTTTATGGGGACAGGGGGCTTACGAGCAGTACTTC. This codes for CASSLWGQGAYEQYF.

The rearrangement uses TRBV4-3 and TRBJ2-7, with a weak D call TRBD1 (5 bases). V gave up 4 bases and J gave up 0 bases, with 19 bases separating them. The CDR3 covers 17 residues. CDR1 is LGHNA and CDR2 is YSLEER in the germline V gene. In DNA form, the CDR3 reads TGCGCCAGCAGCCTGGGGCGGTCACAGGCAAGCTCCTACGAGCAGTACTTC. Its translation is CASSLGRSQASSYEQYF.

This clonotype came up many times. The J gene is TRBJ1-1, the V gene TRBV27; weak D call: TRBD1 (5 bases). The CDR3 is 15 residues long. CDR1 is MNHEY and CDR2 is SMNVEV in the germline V gene (reference sequence). Trimming took 0 bases from V and 1 from J, leaving 9 bases between them. The CDR3 region is CASSLSPGTNTEAFF. CDR3 coding DNA: TGTGCCAGCAGTTTATCCCCGGGGACGAACACTGAAGCTTTCTTT.

A few counts support this clonotype. The rearrangement uses TRBV5-8 and TRBJ2-3; a weak D match, TRBD1 (6 bases). From germline, CDR1 is SGHTS and CDR2 YDEGEE. The CDR3 runs 16 residues. The V end was cut by 1 base, the J end by 2 bases, with 14 bases between. The CDR3 coding sequence is TGTGCCAGCAGCTTGTATACAGGGCCTACCACAGATACGCAGTATTTT. It yields the protein CASSLYTGPTTDTQYF.

V gene TRBV27 combines with J gene TRBJ2-5, with 10 bases lining up with TRBD1. The CDR3 runs 16 residues. The J segment lost 1 base and the V segment lost 3 bases, leaving 5 bases of the junction unmatched. Per the germline V gene, CDR1 is MNHEY and CDR2 is SMNVEV (reference sequence). CDR3: CASSLTGGAFQETQYF. The CDR3, as DNA: TGTGCCAGCAGTTTGACAGGGGGCGCATTCCAAGAGACCCAGTACTTC.

J is TRBJ2-2 and V is TRBV4-1; D ambiguous. The length of the CDR3 is 16 residues. The germline V gene encodes CDR1 MGHRA and CDR2 YSYEKL. Trimming took off 4 bases at V and 0 bases at J, with 12 bases between the two ends. The CDR3 DNA reads as TGCGCCAGCAGCCGTCGACACCTCGCGAACACCGGGGAGCTGTTTTTT. Its protein product is CASSRRHLANTGELFF.

This clonotype was observed a handful of times. The chain recombines TRBV4-1 with TRBJ2-2, with 8 bases fitting TRBD2. The germline gives CDR1 MGHRA, CDR2 YSYEKL. The CDR3 extends over 15 amino acids. The J segment lost 7 bases and the V segment lost 2 bases, leaving 6 bases of the junction unmatched. This CDR3 reads CASSQIRLAGGELFF. The CDR3 DNA sequence: TGCGCCAGCAGCCAAATCCGGCTAGCGGGCGGGGAGCTGTTTTTT.

This clonotype occurred a few times. The chain joins TRBV9 to TRBJ2-7; 8 bases are shared with TRBD2. From germline, CDR1 is SGDLS and CDR2 YYNGEE. The V gene end was trimmed by 0 bases and the J gene end by 7 bases; junction bases not matched to a gene: 3. The CDR3 runs to 13 residues. CDR3 in amino acids: CASSVAGGREQYF. The CDR3 bases are TGTGCCAGCAGCGTAGCGGGAGGGCGTGAGCAGTACTTC. The full variable domain, its missing parts supplied by reference TRBV9 and TRBJ2-7, is DSGVTQTPKHLITATGQRVTLRCSPRSGDLSVYWYQQSLDQGLQFLIQYYNGEERAKGNILERFSAQQFPDLHSELNLSSLELGDSALYFCASSVAGGREQYFGPGTRLTVT.

The rearrangement joins TRBV6-1 to TRBJ1-3, with 11 bases matching TRBD1. Losses at the gene ends were 10 bases for V and 6 bases for J; bases not matched to a gene: 5. This CDR3 has 13 amino acids. Germline V gene lookup returns CDR1 MNHNS and CDR2 SASEGT. The CDR3 loop reads CATTDRGQNTIYF. The CDR3 coding sequence is TGTGCCACCACGGACAGGGGGCAAAACACCATATATTTT.

The chain couples TRBV29-1 to TRBJ2-7; no definite D call. Germline V CDR1 and CDR2: SQVTM, ANQGSEA. The CDR3 has 11 amino acids. Trimming shortened V by 7 bases and J by 4 bases, and 11 bases separated the two germline ends. Here the CDR3 reads CSARRQYEQYF. CDR3 coding DNA: TGCAGCGCTCGTCGTCAGTACGAGCAGTACTTC.

In this sample, this clonotype turned up many times. V gene TRBV6-1 combines with J gene TRBJ1-3, with 8 bases identical to TRBD1. The germline V gene encodes CDR1 MNHNS and CDR2 SASEGT. Losses at the gene ends were 6 bases for V and 3 bases for J; bases not matched to a gene: 7. The CDR3 is 15 amino acids. CDR3 sequence: CASSPAGGGGNTIYF. In DNA form, the CDR3 reads TGTGCCAGCAGCCCGGCAGGGGGCGGTGGAAACACCATATATTTT.